This paragraph reports one T cell receptor (beta chain). TCRdb reanalyzed the PCR reads with MiXCR. Of roughly 18,000 clones listed, 34% are singletons. The sample is drawn from a study of metastatic and nonmetastatic thyroid tumors. The germline gives CDR1 SQVTM, CDR2 ANQGSEA. The CDR3 is 15 amino acids. V trimming: 7 bases; J trimming: 2 bases; junction bases outside the gene matches: 5. Patients underwent thyroid surgery, and none had received any treatment before it. The sequence derives from a female donor with papillary thyroid cancer or a benign thyroid nodule (not recorded which). Some clones in this sample may be carry-over from other donors' samples. The V gene is TRBV29-1, the J gene TRBJ2-7; 16 nucleotides align to TRBD2. What was sequenced was tumor tissue. CDR3 region: CSAKGTSGRAYEQYF. The CDR3, as DNA: TGCAGCGCTAAGGGGACTAGCGGGAGGGCCTACGAGCAGTACTTC.